This record looks at one TCR beta chain sequence and its context. Its target is unknown. V dropped 5 bases and J dropped 8; count of bases not matched to a gene: 8. Germline V CDR1 and CDR2: MNHEY, SMNVEV (reference sequence). CDR3 length: 14 amino acids. This record comes from a study of vaccination and CD4 T cells after COVID-19. Across the whole study: Samples after vaccination came a median roughly ten weeks past dose two, ranging 14 to 241. Stimulation of cells relied on overlapping spike peptides derived from SARS-CoV-2, HCoV-NL63, HCoV-OC43 and HCoV-229E.

Overall study findings and caveats: Relatively few convalescent patients were studied; early post-infection timepoints were not included.

Described treatment: approximately nine-day PBMC culture with coronavirus spike peptide pools or control peptides (ViraFEST assay). Replacement of half the medium with fresh IL-2 medium took place on days 3 and 7. Sequencing of cultured CD4+ T cell DNA used the Oncomine TCR Beta short-read assay. TCRdb called the PCR reads again in MiXCR, with one record for every CDR3 protein. The table lists approximately 20,000 distinct CDR3 sequences, around three fifths of them singletons. This clonotype was sampled from a human donor who had recovered from COVID-19. The rearrangement joins TRBV27 to TRBJ1-2, with 10 bases matching TRBD1. Input material: CD4+ T cells from blood, cultured in vitro. The CDR3 is CASSATGGANGYTF. The CDR3 nucleotides are TGTGCCAGCAGTGCGACAGGGGGCGCAAACGGCTACACCTTC.